These 2 T cell receptor beta chains came from one sample sequenced in a study of OX40 agonist ivuxolimab in advanced cancers. Data came from immunoSEQ multiplex PCR; TCRdb stores just in-frame clones and leaves some out. The repertoire holds roughly 45,000 clones, roughly 84% seen once, with 15% in the top ten. The source material was CD4+ or CD8+ T cells sorted from blood, sampled in a trial of the OX40 agonist ivuxolimab. The receptors come from an adult with an advanced solid tumor such as melanoma, head and neck, liver or kidney cancer.

This sequence joins TRBV11-2 and TRBJ2-1; TRBD2 agrees at 9 bases. Germline trimming cut 4 bases from V and 7 bases from J; bases unmatched to any gene: 11. Germline V gene sequence: CDR1 SGHAT, CDR2 FQNNGV. This CDR3 has 16 residues. CDR3 residues: CASSSLAGVLRNEQFF. The DNA of the CDR3 is TGTGCCAGCAGCTCGTTAGCGGGAGTCTTGAGGAATGAGCAGTTCTTC.

The gene calls are TRBV4-1 and TRBJ1-2, with 7 positions matching TRBD1. Germline loops: CDR1 MGHRA, CDR2 YSYEKL. With 4 bases clipped from V and 8 bases from J, the junction kept 13 bases outside the gene matches. This CDR3 region has 15 residues. The CDR3 coding sequence is TGCGCCAGCAGCCCACAGGGGAACCCCTCTATGGGCTACACCTTC. It encodes CASSPQGNPSMGYTF.